What follows are 5 T cell receptor beta chains derived from one specimen sequenced in a study of identical twins. From the 5' RACE reads, TCRdb called clonotypes with MiXCR, one entry per CDR3 protein. Of around 100,000 distinct CDR3 sequences in the sample, around 5.5% were seen once. Sequenced input: memory T cells sorted from blood. These receptors all stem from a woman between 45 and 65 years old in good health.

This clonotype appeared many times. The chain joins TRBV2 to TRBJ2-7; 10 bases align to TRBD1. J gave up 6 bases and V 8 bases, and 13 bases lay outside the gene matches. CDR1 SNHLY and CDR2 FYNNEI come from the germline V gene. The CDR3 contains 15 residues. CDR3 nucleotides: TGTGCCAGCTCGGTTACGGGACAGGGGTTTGTCGAGCAGTACTTC. Its protein product is CASSVTGQGFVEQYF.

This clonotype was counted many times. The chain couples TRBV5-8 to TRBJ1-1; D unclear. Germline CDR1 and CDR2: SGHTS and YDEGEE. V gave up 0 bases and J gave up 1 base, with 13 bases separating them. This CDR3 has 16 residues. Written as DNA, the CDR3 is TGTGCCAGCAGCTTGGGCCAGGTGATTAGGAACACTGAAGCTTTCTTT. Protein: CASSLGQVIRNTEAFF.

The sample holds many counts of this clonotype. In nucleotides, the CDR3 is TGTGCCAGCAGCTTAGCTCCAGCGATCTTGCGGAATGAGCAGTTCTTC. Protein product: CASSLAPAILRNEQFF. The rearrangement uses TRBV7-2 and TRBJ2-1; D gene uncertain. Trimming shortened V by 0 bases and J by 7 bases, and 16 bases separated the two germline ends. CDR1 and CDR2 (germline): SGHTA, FQGNSA. The CDR3 totals 16 residues.

This clonotype was seen only a few times. The V gene is TRBV14, the J gene TRBJ2-3; 8 bases are a match to TRBD2. V lost 1 base and J lost 4; bases outside the gene matches: 4. CDR1 is SGHDN, CDR2 FVKESK, per germline. This CDR3 region has 15 residues. The CDR3 region is CASSQGAGVADTQYF. The CDR3 nucleotides read TGTGCCAGCAGCCAAGGAGCGGGAGTAGCAGATACGCAGTATTTT.

This clonotype was seen at least ten times. The chain employs TRBV10-3 and TRBJ2-1, with TRBD2 matching over 10 bases. CDR1 is ENHRY and CDR2 is SYGVKD in the germline V gene. After removal of 2 bases from V and 0 bases from J, the junction contained 7 bases not matched to a gene. The CDR3 has 18 residues. CDR3 loop: CAISEGTSESRSYNEQFF. In DNA form, the CDR3 reads TGTGCCATCAGTGAGGGGACTAGCGAGAGCCGCTCCTACAATGAGCAGTTCTTC.